This entry concerns a single TCR beta chain. Profiled with immunoSEQ multiplex PCR; TCRdb holds only in-frame clones, not every one. The sample comprises 300,000 to 450,000 clones, approximately 91% of which are singletons, and 1% rests with the top ten. The data belong to a study of blood T cell repertoires in COVID-19. Germline V gives CDR1 SEHNR, CDR2 FQNEAQ (reference sequence). The CDR3 loop spans 16 amino acids. Trimming stripped 1 base from V and 6 bases from J, with 16 bases between. Source material: PBMCs or T cells enriched from blood (not recorded which). The V and J genes are TRBV7-9 and TRBJ2-1; D is perhaps TRBD1 (6 bases). This receptor was identified in a woman aged 30 to 39 who had been exposed to COVID-19. The CDR3 coding sequence is TGTGCCAGCAGCTTAGGCGACAGCCAGGGGATCAATGAGCAGTTCTTC. Translation: CASSLGDSQGINEQFF. The variable domain in full, with the rest retrieved from reference TRBV7-9 and TRBJ2-1, is DTGVSQNPRHKITKRGQNVTFRCDPISEHNRLYWYRQTLGQGPEFLTYFQNEAQLEKSRLLSDRFSAERPKGSFSTLEIQRTEQGDSAMYLCASSLGDSQGINEQFFGPGTRLTVL.